This TCR beta chain emerged from a study of T cell clonality in common variable immunodeficiency. Study outcomes and limitations: Reportedly, TCR beta sequences from common variable immunodeficiency showed fewer deletions and N-nucleotide insertions.

Patients and controls were mostly of Caucasian heritage. This clone was seen many times. Antigen: not known. Using immunoSEQ multiplex PCR, the repertoire was profiled, and TCRdb retains in-frame clones only, with some absent. Recorded here are 25,000 to 35,000 clones, none singletons. Material for sequencing was peripheral blood mononuclear cells. The sequence came from a human donor with common variable immunodeficiency.

The CDR3 DNA, read in part, is TGTGCCAGTAGTCAGGGGACTGAA. Translating gives CASSQGTE. The CDR3 reads in full as CASSQGTEAFF. The V gene is TRBV19, the J gene TRBJ1-1; D possibly corresponds to TRBD1 (6 bases). The read terminates 3 residues before the CDR3 end, so the remaining end is supplied by the germline J gene. Germline V gene lookup returns CDR1 LNHDA and CDR2 SQIVND (reference sequence). Trimming removed 5 bases from V and 5 bases from J, with 6 bases in between. The CDR3 has 11 residues.